This passage covers 23 T cell receptor beta chains from one sample sequenced in a study of radiation and T cells in renal cell carcinoma. Data came from immunoSEQ multiplex PCR; TCRdb stores just in-frame clones and leaves some out. The sample has about 8,400 clones, less than 70% seen once. Treatment of the sample: treatment-naive control, cytoreductive nephrectomy. The specimen comprised tumor tissue, sampled from a patient whose treatment was nephrectomy without radiotherapy. All receptors derive from a man aged 55 to 70 with renal cell carcinoma.

This clone occurred a few times. The chain joins TRBV9 to TRBJ2-3, with 7 bases aligning to TRBD2. V dropped 5 bases and J dropped 5; count of bases not matched to a gene: 14. The CDR3 totals 16 residues. The germline CDR1 and CDR2 sequences are SGDLS and YYNGEE. The CDR3 loop is CASSPPGTWGGDTQYF. The CDR3 DNA follows: TGTGCCAGCAGTCCACCCGGGACTTGGGGGGGAGATACGCAGTATTTT.

The chain recombines TRBV5-5 with TRBJ2-2; D unresolved. Germline CDR1 is SGHKS and CDR2 is YYEKEE (reference sequence). V was shortened by 0 bases and J by 7 bases, with 10 bases between the two germline ends. The CDR3 covers 14 residues. CDR3 coding DNA: TGTGCCAGCAGCTTGGAGGGTTACGACGGGGAGCTGTTTTTT. It encodes CASSLEGYDGELFF.

The chain is built from TRBV5-1 and TRBJ1-2, with D perhaps matching TRBD1 (5 bases). This CDR3 comprises 14 residues. Trimming took off 0 bases at V and 4 bases at J, with 10 bases between the two ends. Germline V gene lookup returns CDR1 SGHRS and CDR2 YFSETQ. For the CDR3, the DNA is TGCGCCAGCAGCTTGGCGGGGGAGGGCTATGGCTACACCTTC. Encoded protein: CASSLAGEGYGYTF.

V is TRBV2 and J is TRBJ2-7; 10 positions match TRBD1. CDR1 is SNHLY, CDR2 FYNNEI, per germline. J was trimmed by 5 bases and V by 8 bases; bases with no gene match: 3. The CDR3 spans 12 residues. This CDR3 is CASRDRGNEQYF. The CDR3 nucleotides are TGTGCCAGCCGGGACAGGGGTAACGAGCAGTACTTC.

This clone has just one count. The V and J genes are TRBV5-6 and TRBJ1-2; TRBD1 is a possible D gene (5 bases). Trimming took off 6 bases at V and 0 bases at J, with 15 bases between the two ends. This CDR3 is 15 amino acids long. Germline CDR1 is SGHDT and CDR2 is YYEEEE. The CDR3, as DNA: TGTGCCAGCACCACCCGGGACGCAGCTAACTATGGCTACACCTTC. Protein sequence: CASTTRDAANYGYTF.

The rearrangement joins TRBV5-1 to TRBJ2-3; D unclear. The CDR3 loop spans 14 amino acids. Looked up from germline, CDR1 is SGHRS and CDR2 is YFSETQ. With 1 base removed from V and 2 bases from J, the gap between germline ends came to 8 bases. CDR3 bases: TGCGCCAGCAGCTTGTCACTACCCACAGATACGCAGTATTTT. Translated, it gives CASSLSLPTDTQYF.

The V call is TRBV5-1, the J call TRBJ2-2; D is undetermined. The CDR3 runs to 13 residues. Per germline, CDR1 SGHRS and CDR2 YFSETQ. Between the trimmed V and J ends, which lost 1 base and 6 bases, there was a span of 7 bases. In DNA form, the CDR3 reads TGCGCCAGCAGCTTGATGTGGTCCGGGGAGCTGTTTTTT. Its protein product is CASSLMWSGELFF.

J is TRBJ2-7 and V is TRBV18, with TRBD1 matching over 8 bases. Germline V gene lookup returns CDR1 KGHSH and CDR2 LQKENI. Trimming took 0 bases from V and 4 from J; bases not matched to a gene: 11. The CDR3 length is 17 residues. The DNA of the CDR3 is TGTGCCAGCTCACCACCCGGTCGGGGGACAGGATCTTACGAGCAGTACTTC. Residues: CASSPPGRGTGSYEQYF.

The chain links TRBV14 to TRBJ2-1, with a weak D call TRBD1 (7 bases). V was trimmed by 5 bases and J by 0 bases, leaving 11 bases between them. The CDR3 has 15 residues. CDR1 is SGHDN and CDR2 is FVKESK in the germline V gene. The CDR3 DNA is TGTGCCAGCAGCGCGGGACAGAACTCCTACAATGAGCAGTTCTTC. Translated: CASSAGQNSYNEQFF.

In its sample, this clone was seen once. One end of the junction is discordant with germline, which a read error may explain. The chain couples TRBV28 to TRBJ1-3; D not certain. Germline CDR1 MDHEN, CDR2 SYDVKM. This CDR3 has 12 residues. CDR3 protein: CASSLYGNTIYF. The CDR3 bases are TGTGCCAGCAGCTTATACGGAAACACCATATATTTT.

This clone was seen only a few times. The V gene is TRBV18, the J gene TRBJ1-2; D is uncertain. The CDR3 length is 14 residues. In germline, CDR1 is KGHSH, CDR2 LQKENI. V lost 4 bases and J lost 6, with 15 bases in between. The CDR3 is CASSLGRERNGYTF. CDR3 bases: TGTGCCAGCTCACTCGGGAGGGAGAGGAATGGCTACACCTTC. Using reference TRBV18 and TRBJ1-2 for the parts outside the CDR3, the full variable domain is NAGVMQNPRHLVRRRGQEARLRCSPMKGHSHVYWYRQLPEEGLKFMVYLQKENIIDESGMPKERFSAEFPKEGPSILRIQQVVRGDSAAYFCASSLGRERNGYTFGSGTRLTVV.

V gene TRBV14 combines with J gene TRBJ2-6, with 7 bases that match TRBD1. Trimming removed 4 bases from V and 4 bases from J; junction bases left unmatched: 10. Germline V CDR1 and CDR2: SGHDN, FVKESK. This CDR3 region has 17 residues. The CDR3 region has the DNA TGTGCCAGCAGCCGATATGACAGGGTCTCCGGGGCCAACGTCCTGACTTTC. Its protein is CASSRYDRVSGANVLTF.

In its sample, this clone was seen a few times. The gene calls are TRBV5-8 and TRBJ1-5; tentative D call: TRBD1 (5 bases). V lost 1 base, J lost 4 bases, and 9 bases lay in between. The CDR3 totals 14 residues. Germline lookup yields CDR1 SGHTS and CDR2 YDEGEE. Here the CDR3 reads CASSLRGGNQPQHF. The DNA for the CDR3 is TGTGCCAGCAGCTTGAGGGGAGGGAATCAGCCCCAGCATTTT.

This clone was counted only a few times. This rearrangement joins TRBV2 to TRBJ2-7; D remains unclear. The V end was cut by 1 base, the J end by 4 bases, with 2 bases between. The CDR3 extends over 11 amino acids. CDR1 SNHLY and CDR2 FYNNEI come from the germline V gene. CDR3 DNA sequence: TGTGCCAGCAGTGAAGAGTACGAGCAGTACTTC. Protein product: CASSEEYEQYF.

The chain links TRBV5-1 to TRBJ1-4; unclear D gene. The length of the CDR3 is 14 residues. Trimming removed 4 bases from V and 3 bases from J, with 10 bases in between. Germline assignment: CDR1 SGHRS and CDR2 YFSETQ. CDR3 loop: CASSLDTANEKLFF. For the CDR3, the DNA is TGCGCCAGCAGCCTAGACACGGCTAATGAAAAACTGTTTTTT.

The rearrangement uses TRBV2 and TRBJ2-1, with TRBD2 as a possible D gene (6 bases). The V and J ends lost 6 bases and 6 bases respectively, with 21 bases between them. Germline loops: CDR1 SNHLY, CDR2 FYNNEI. CDR3 length equals 16 residues. CDR3 bases: TGTGCCAGCAGGGGGGAGGCGGTCTTGGTCAGCAATGAGCAGTTCTTC. It specifies CASRGEAVLVSNEQFF. The entire variable domain, with the rest obtained from reference TRBV2 and TRBJ2-1, is as follows: EPEVTQTPSHQVTQMGQEVILRCVPISNHLYFYWYRQILGQKVEFLVSFYNNEISEKSEIFDDQFSVERPDGSNFTLKIRSTKLEDSAMYFCASRGEAVLVSNEQFFGPGTRLTVL.

The chain has TRBV4-2 and TRBJ2-1; 12 bases agree with TRBD2. The CDR3 totals 16 residues. V trimming: 1 base; J trimming: 8 bases; junction bases outside the gene matches: 6. Germline V gives CDR1 LGHNA, CDR2 YNFKEQ. The CDR3 DNA reads TGTGCCAGCAGCCAAGTCTCTAGCGGGAGGGGGGATGAGCAGTTCTTC. Amino acids: CASSQVSSGRGDEQFF.

V gene TRBV27 combines with J gene TRBJ1-1, with D unclear. The CDR3 has 13 residues. V dropped 3 bases and J dropped 1 base, with 6 bases sitting between them. CDR1 and CDR2 from the germline V gene are MNHEY and SMNVEV (reference sequence). As DNA, the CDR3 is TGTGCCAGCAGTTTCGGCGAGAACACTGAAGCTTTCTTT. It encodes CASSFGENTEAFF.

This clone was detected only a few times. This rearrangement joins TRBV7-9 to TRBJ1-2; TRBD1 is a possible D gene (5 bases). Germline V gene lookup returns CDR1 SEHNR and CDR2 FQNEAQ (reference sequence). The CDR3 is 14 amino acids. V shed 4 bases and J shed 14 bases, with 23 bases lying between them. The DNA for the CDR3 is TGTGCCAGCAGCTACCTGGGACCGACTAGTGAGAGGACCTTC. Translating gives CASSYLGPTSERTF.

This clone was seen only a few times. The chain joins TRBV18 to TRBJ1-1; possible D gene TRBD1, 6 bases. This CDR3 contains 15 residues. Trimming took 0 bases from V and 6 from J, leaving 14 bases between them. Germline V gene lookup returns CDR1 KGHSH and CDR2 LQKENI. Written as DNA, the CDR3 is TGTGCCAGCTCACCACCTGGACAGCTTAACGCTGAAGCTTTCTTT. It encodes CASSPPGQLNAEAFF.

This chain connects TRBV19 to TRBJ2-3, with D hard to call. The V and J ends lost 5 bases and 6 bases respectively, with 9 bases between them. The germline CDR1 and CDR2 sequences are LNHDA and SQIVND (reference sequence). This CDR3 region has 12 residues. The CDR3 here is CASSWRLDTQYF. In DNA form, the CDR3 reads TGTGCCAGTAGTTGGAGACTTGATACGCAGTATTTT.

The chain employs TRBV29-1 and TRBJ1-1; D perhaps matches TRBD1 (6 bases). V was trimmed by 4 bases and J by 3 bases, leaving 12 bases between them. The CDR3 is made up of 13 amino acids. The V gene's germline CDR1 is SQVTM and CDR2 ANQGSEA. CDR3 sequence reads: CSVGTGSDTEAFF. For the CDR3, the DNA is TGCAGCGTTGGAACAGGGTCGGACACTGAAGCTTTCTTT.

This chain connects TRBV7-2 to TRBJ2-6; D is ambiguous. The germline CDR1 and CDR2 sequences are SGHTA and FQGNSA. The CDR3 spans 15 residues. Trimming removed 1 base from V and 3 bases from J, with 7 bases in between. CDR3 coding DNA: TGTGCCAGCAGCTTAGGGCCCCATGGGGCCAACGTCCTGACTTTC. Protein: CASSLGPHGANVLTF.